This T cell receptor (beta chain) comes out of a study of shared clonotypes between healthy human individuals (dated by TCRdb to the early 2020s). In terms of the full investigation: The cohort comprised two women and a few men aged 18 to 49 years. For each donor, CD4 naive and CD4 memory were each given three plates, CD8 naive was given two plates, and CD8 memory was given one plate. To estimate repertoire size and how much clonotype sharing occurs between individuals, the study deeply sequenced the blood TCR repertoires of five healthy adults. To increase sequencing depth and limit assay-specific biases, different laboratories used diverse techniques to prepare libraries and sequence TCR repertoires. Leukapheresis yielded between about 0.8 and 9.5 billion PBMCs per donor. The study at large found these results: Only blood was sampled, and tissue TCR repertoires likely differ from those in blood. The small number of donors limited the genetic and exposure-history diversity represented. Rarefaction of sorted-subset datasets indicated incomplete sequencing despite the large sequencing depth. Pairwise subsampling led to the expectation that sequencing depth would affect the degree of clonotype sharing among donors. Sharing across a few donors was observed for around 5% of naive CD4, about 3.2% of naive CD8, over 2% of memory CD4, and roughly 0.4% of memory CD8 clonotypes. Estimated clonotype richness was generally larger for naive than for memory subsets. Compared with non-shared clonotypes, clonotypes shared by all four sorted-subset donors had higher generation probabilities.

Healthy HIV-negative adults with no recently reported acute infections or vaccinations were included as donors. Every donor was a Caucasian adult residing in Nashville, Tennessee, USA. Magnetic negative selection was used to enrich CD4+ T cells, after which naive cells were positively selected on CD45RA and the negative fraction became the memory subset. Blood was obtained by leukapheresis, after which PBMCs were separated by Ficoll-Histopaque density gradient centrifugation and cryopreserved in liquid nitrogen vapor phase. Analytical flow cytometry was used to check the purity and quantity of each magnetically sorted T cell population. Genomic DNA was isolated from every sorted fraction and measured by UV absorbance on a Nanodrop 2000c. Spanning cysteine to phenylalanine, the CDR3 consists of 11 amino acids. CDR3 DNA is the only sequence kept; it has 33 bases, read in frame from the first base. V sheds 3 bases and J sheds 9 bases, leaving 9 bases between their ends. Sequences SGHVS (CDR1) and FNYEAQ (CDR2) are obtained from the germline V gene.

As to this clone: Its cognate antigen has yet to be identified. Per-base qualities were not stored, and no clone one base away is much larger. Other DNA sequences in the same sample also yield this CDR3.

Using the deep immunoSEQ assay, TCR CDR3 regions were amplified from genomic DNA by multiplex PCR. Extracted genomic DNA from each cell subset was spread evenly across all wells of several immunoSEQ 96-well plates, with each plate serving as a replicate. For sorted subsets, 200 ng of genomic DNA, equivalent to roughly 33,000 T cell genomes, went into each replicate PCR. Purified libraries were measured with a Qubit 3.0 fluorometer, size-checked on a Bioanalyzer 2100, and measured again with the KAPA Library Quantification kit. A separate single-read 150-cycle Illumina NextSeq 550 flow cell was used to sequence each immunoSEQ 96-well plate. In the authors' own workflow: The immunoSEQ output contained only junctional sequences without quality scores, so filtering could not match that applied to full-length reads. Sequences were annotated with PyIR, a Python wrapper for IgBLAST v1.9, using IMGT germline references to assign V/J genes and CDR3. Reads with weak V/J assignments (E-value above 1e-6), missing CDR3, stop codons, out-of-frame junctions, or ambiguous translated residues were removed. V3J clonotypes were defined by identical inferred V gene, J gene, and CDR3 amino acid sequence. The percentage overlap between two repertoires was calculated by dividing the number of shared unique clonotypes by the size of the smaller repertoire. RTK rarefaction, the Chao1 estimator, and Recon v2.1 estimates of unobserved clonotypes were used to assess repertoire richness. Generation probabilities were computed with OLGA for all TCRbeta clonotypes obtained by the gDNA method from four donors. TCRdb provides this immuneACCESS table in a form limited to in-frame rearrangements. Some clones are lacking; in checked studies, under half of them reflect an unresolved V gene, and why the rest are absent is not known. V and J calls and clone size are copied from that table; D and trimming were computed from the DNA. This sample holds 650,000 to 750,000 clones; 60% to 80% were observed only once. The top ten constitute 1.8% of the sample.

This TCR derives from a woman under 40 in good health. The rearrangement combines TRBV7-6 with TRBJ2-7; the D gene identity is not certain. The sequencing input was memory CD4+ T cells sorted from blood. Taken with the paper, the label for cell subset or site translates to: CD45RA-negative fraction. The CDR3 corresponds to CASSLGERQYF. The nucleotide sequence is TGTGCCAGCAGCTTGGGTGAGAGGCAGTACTTC. When the CDR3 is completed using the reference TRBV7-6 and TRBJ2-7 genes on either side, the full variable domain is GAGVSQSPRYKVTKRGQDVALRCDPISGHVSLYWYRQALGQGPEFLTYFNYEAQQDKSGLPNDRFSAERPEGSISTLTIQRTEQRDSAMYRCASSLGERQYFGPGTRLTVT.